The sequence of this T cell receptor (beta chain) was determined in a study of cytomegalovirus exposure and HLA in healthy donors. The CDR3 sequence is 13 residues long. Germline V CDR1 and CDR2: ENHRY, SYGVKD. V was cut by 4 bases and J by 6 bases, with 10 bases left in between. Primers: 60 Vbeta forward and 13 Jbeta reverse. Here immunoSEQ multiplex PCR was the method, and the copy in TCRdb shows in-frame clones only, minus some. The sample yields 100,000 to 150,000 clones, approximately 80% seen once. This clone was counted a single time. What was sequenced was PBMCs. The TCR was taken from a man between 45 and 60 years old in good health and CMV-seronegative. The rearrangement uses TRBV10-3 and TRBJ1-5, with D possibly matching TRBD1 (6 bases). CDR3 DNA sequence: TGTGCCATCAGTGCTACAGGGAGTCAGCCCCAGCATTTT. Its protein product is CAISATGSQPQHF.